This TCR beta chain was recovered during a study of control samples from healthy donors and cancer patients. This table comes from immunoSEQ multiplex PCR, and its TCRdb copy is limited to in-frame clones, with some not included. The sample has more than 95,000 clones, over 85% seen once. This clone appeared a single time. Germline-derived CDR1 and CDR2 are LNHDA and SQIVND (reference sequence). This CDR3 region has 17 residues. With 3 bases clipped from V and 6 bases from J, the junction kept 9 bases outside the gene matches. V gene TRBV19 combines with J gene TRBJ2-5; 14 bases align to TRBD2. The source of this sequence is a man aged 25-45 years in good health. Specimen: blood. The CDR3 DNA sequence: TGTGCCAGTAGTATGGGACTAGCGGGGGCGAGGAGTCAGACCCAGTACTTC. Amino acids: CASSMGLAGARSQTQYF.